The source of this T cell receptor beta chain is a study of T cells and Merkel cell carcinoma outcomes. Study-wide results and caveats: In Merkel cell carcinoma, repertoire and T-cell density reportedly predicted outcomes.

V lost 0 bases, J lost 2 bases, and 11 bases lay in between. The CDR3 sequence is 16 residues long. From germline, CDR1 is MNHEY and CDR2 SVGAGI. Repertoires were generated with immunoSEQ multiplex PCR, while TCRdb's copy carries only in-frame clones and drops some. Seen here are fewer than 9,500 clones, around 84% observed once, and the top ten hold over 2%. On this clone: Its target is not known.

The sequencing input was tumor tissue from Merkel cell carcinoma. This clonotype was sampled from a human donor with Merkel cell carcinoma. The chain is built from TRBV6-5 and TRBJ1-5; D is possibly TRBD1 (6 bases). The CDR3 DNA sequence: TGTGCCAGCAGTTACTCAAGGGGGTCGGGCAATCAGCCCCAGCATTTT. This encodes CASSYSRGSGNQPQHF.